This TCR beta chain was found in a study of radiotherapy plus CTLA-4 blockade in lung cancer. The table lists this clone with a count of one. The CDR3 has 15 residues. J lost 0 bases, V lost 4 bases, and 0 bases had no gene match. Germline CDR1 SGDLS, CDR2 YYNGEE. Sequenced by immunoSEQ multiplex PCR; TCRdb stores in-frame clones only, minus some. The table shows 35,000 to 45,000 clones, with about 85% occurring only once. The sample in question was peripheral blood, obtained from a patient treated with radiotherapy plus ipilimumab. The TCR originated in a human donor with non-small cell lung cancer who had stable disease on radiotherapy plus ipilimumab. The V gene is TRBV9, the J gene TRBJ2-1, with 11 bases matching TRBD2. The CDR3 spells CASSTSGSSYNEQFF. The CDR3 bases are TGTGCCAGCAGCACTAGCGGGAGCTCCTACAATGAGCAGTTCTTC.